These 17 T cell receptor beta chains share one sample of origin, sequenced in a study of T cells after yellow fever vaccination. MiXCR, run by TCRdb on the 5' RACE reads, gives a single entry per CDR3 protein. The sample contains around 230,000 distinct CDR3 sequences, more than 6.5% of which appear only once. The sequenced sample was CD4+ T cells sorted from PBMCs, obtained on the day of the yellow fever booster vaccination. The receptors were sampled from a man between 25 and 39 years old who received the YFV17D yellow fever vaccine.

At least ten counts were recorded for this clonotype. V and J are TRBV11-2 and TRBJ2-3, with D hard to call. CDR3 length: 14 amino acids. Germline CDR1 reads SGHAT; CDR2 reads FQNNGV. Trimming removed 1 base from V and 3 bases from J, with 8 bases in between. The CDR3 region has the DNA TGTGCCAGCAGCTTAGGGGCTCGAACAGATACGCAGTATTTT. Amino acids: CASSLGARTDTQYF.

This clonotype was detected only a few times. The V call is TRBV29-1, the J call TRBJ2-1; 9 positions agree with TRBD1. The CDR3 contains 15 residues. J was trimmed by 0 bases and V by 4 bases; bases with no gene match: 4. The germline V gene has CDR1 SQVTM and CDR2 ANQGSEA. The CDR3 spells CSVVGTGSSYNEQFF. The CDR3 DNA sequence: TGCAGCGTTGTGGGGACAGGGAGCTCCTACAATGAGCAGTTCTTC.

This CDR3 reads CASSLEERFEKLFF. As DNA, the CDR3 is TGCGCCAGCAGCTTGGAGGAAAGGTTTGAAAAACTGTTTTTT. The J gene is TRBJ1-4, the V gene TRBV5-1, with D unclear. CDR1 and CDR2 from the germline V gene are SGHRS and YFSETQ. V was clipped by 0 bases and J by 7 bases, with 10 bases between them. This CDR3 comprises 14 residues. Using reference TRBV5-1 and TRBJ1-4 for the parts outside the CDR3, the full variable domain is KAGVTQTPRYLIKTRGQQVTLSCSPISGHRSVSWYQQTPGQGLQFLFEYFSETQRNKGNFPGRFSGRQFSNSRSEMNVSTLELGDSALYLCASSLEERFEKLFFGSGTQLSVL.

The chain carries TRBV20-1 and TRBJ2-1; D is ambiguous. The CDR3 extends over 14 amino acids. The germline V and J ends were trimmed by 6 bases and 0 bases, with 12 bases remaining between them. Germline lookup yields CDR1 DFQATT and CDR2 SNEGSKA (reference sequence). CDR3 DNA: TGCAGTGCGCGGACCGTTCTCTCCTACAATGAGCAGTTCTTC. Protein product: CSARTVLSYNEQFF.

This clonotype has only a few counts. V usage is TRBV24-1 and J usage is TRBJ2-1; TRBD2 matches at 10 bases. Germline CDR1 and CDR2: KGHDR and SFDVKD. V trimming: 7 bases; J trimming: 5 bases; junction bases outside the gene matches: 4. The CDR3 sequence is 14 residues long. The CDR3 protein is CATSRTSGHNEQFF. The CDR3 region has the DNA TGTGCCACCAGCAGGACTAGCGGACACAATGAGCAGTTCTTC.

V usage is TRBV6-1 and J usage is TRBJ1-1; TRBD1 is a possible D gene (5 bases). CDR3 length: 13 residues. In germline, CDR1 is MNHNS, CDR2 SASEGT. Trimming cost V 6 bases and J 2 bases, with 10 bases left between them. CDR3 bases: TGTGCCAGCAGAAGTACAGGTAACACTGAAGCTTTCTTT. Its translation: CASRSTGNTEAFF.

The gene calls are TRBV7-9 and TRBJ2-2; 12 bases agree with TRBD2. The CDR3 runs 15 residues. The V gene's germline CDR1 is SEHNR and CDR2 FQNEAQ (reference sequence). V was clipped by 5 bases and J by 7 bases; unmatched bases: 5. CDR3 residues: CASSPTSGSLGELFF. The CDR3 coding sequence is TGTGCCAGCAGCCCGACTAGCGGGAGTCTCGGGGAGCTGTTTTTT.

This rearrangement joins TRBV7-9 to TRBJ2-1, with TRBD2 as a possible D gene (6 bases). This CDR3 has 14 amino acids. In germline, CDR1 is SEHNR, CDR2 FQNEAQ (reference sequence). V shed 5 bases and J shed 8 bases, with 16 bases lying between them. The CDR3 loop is CASSQRAGKHEQFF. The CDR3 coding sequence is TGTGCCAGCAGCCAGCGGGCAGGGAAGCATGAGCAGTTCTTC.

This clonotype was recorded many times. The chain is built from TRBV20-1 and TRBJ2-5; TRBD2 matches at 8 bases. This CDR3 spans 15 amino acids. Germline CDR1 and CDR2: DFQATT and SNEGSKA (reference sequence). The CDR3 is CRPSPGGRTQETQYF. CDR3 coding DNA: TGCAGGCCCTCCCCGGGAGGGAGGACGCAAGAGACCCAGTACTTC.

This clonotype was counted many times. CDR3 sequence: CASSRTYEQYF. The CDR3 nucleotides are TGTGCCAGCAGCAGGACCTACGAGCAGTACTTC. The gene calls are TRBV7-2 and TRBJ2-7; unclear D gene. The V gene's germline CDR1 is SGHTA and CDR2 FQGNSA. The CDR3 contains 11 residues. The V end was cut by 5 bases, the J end by 2 bases, with 4 bases between.

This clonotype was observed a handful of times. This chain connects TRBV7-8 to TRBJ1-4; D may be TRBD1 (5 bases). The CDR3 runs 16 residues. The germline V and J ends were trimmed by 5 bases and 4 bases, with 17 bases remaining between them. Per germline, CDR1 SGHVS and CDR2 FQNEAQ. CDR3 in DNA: TGTGCCAGCAGCAACCGGGGCCTGCTGTATAATGAAAAACTGTTTTTT. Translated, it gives CASSNRGLLYNEKLFF.

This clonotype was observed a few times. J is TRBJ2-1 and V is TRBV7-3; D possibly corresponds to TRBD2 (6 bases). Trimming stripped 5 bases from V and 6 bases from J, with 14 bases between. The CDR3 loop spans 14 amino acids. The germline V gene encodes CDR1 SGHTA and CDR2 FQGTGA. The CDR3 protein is CASSQGLSPNEQFF. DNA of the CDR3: TGTGCCAGCAGCCAGGGACTCTCCCCCAATGAGCAGTTCTTC. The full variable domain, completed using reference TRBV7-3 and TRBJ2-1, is GAGVSQTPSNKVTEKGKYVELRCDPISGHTALYWYRQSLGQGPEFLIYFQGTGAADDSGLPNDRFFAVRPEGSVSTLKIQRTERGDSAVYLCASSQGLSPNEQFFGPGTRLTVL.

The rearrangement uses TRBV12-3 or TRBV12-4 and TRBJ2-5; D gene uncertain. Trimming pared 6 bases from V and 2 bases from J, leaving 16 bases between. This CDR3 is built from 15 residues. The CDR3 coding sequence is TGTGCCAGCAGCCCAAACTTCGCAGGTCAAGAGACCCAGTACTTC. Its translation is CASSPNFAGQETQYF.

The CDR3 protein is CAISDRGLAGNQETQYF. The CDR3 DNA is TGTGCCATCAGTGATCGAGGACTAGCGGGTAACCAAGAGACCCAGTACTTC. The rearrangement joins TRBV10-3 to TRBJ2-5; 11 nucleotides line up with TRBD2. CDR3 size: 17 residues. The germline V gene has CDR1 ENHRY and CDR2 SYGVKD. The ends lost 3 bases at V and 0 bases at J; junction bases unmatched: 6.

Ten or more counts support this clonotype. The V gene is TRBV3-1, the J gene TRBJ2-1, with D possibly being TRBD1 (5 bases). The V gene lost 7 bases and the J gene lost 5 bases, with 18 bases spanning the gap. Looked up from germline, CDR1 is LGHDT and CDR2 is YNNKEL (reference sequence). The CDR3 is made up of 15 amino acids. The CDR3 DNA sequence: TGTGCCAGCACCGCAGAGGCAGGGCCGAACAATGAGCAGTTCTTC. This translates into CASTAEAGPNNEQFF.

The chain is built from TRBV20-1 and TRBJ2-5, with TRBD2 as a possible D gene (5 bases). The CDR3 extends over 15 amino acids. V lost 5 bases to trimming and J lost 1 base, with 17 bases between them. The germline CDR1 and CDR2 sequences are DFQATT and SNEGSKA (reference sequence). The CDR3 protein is CSAPRSGISQETQYF. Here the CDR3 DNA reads TGCAGTGCTCCTAGATCCGGGATTAGCCAAGAGACCCAGTACTTC.

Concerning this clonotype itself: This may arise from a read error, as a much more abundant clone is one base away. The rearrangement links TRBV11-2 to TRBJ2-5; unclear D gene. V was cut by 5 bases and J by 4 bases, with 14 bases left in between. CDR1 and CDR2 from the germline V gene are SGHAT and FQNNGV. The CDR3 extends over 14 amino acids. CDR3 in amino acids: CASSLWGRSETQYF. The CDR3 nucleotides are TGTGCCAGCAGCCTTTGGGGTCGGTCAGAGACCCAGTACTTC.